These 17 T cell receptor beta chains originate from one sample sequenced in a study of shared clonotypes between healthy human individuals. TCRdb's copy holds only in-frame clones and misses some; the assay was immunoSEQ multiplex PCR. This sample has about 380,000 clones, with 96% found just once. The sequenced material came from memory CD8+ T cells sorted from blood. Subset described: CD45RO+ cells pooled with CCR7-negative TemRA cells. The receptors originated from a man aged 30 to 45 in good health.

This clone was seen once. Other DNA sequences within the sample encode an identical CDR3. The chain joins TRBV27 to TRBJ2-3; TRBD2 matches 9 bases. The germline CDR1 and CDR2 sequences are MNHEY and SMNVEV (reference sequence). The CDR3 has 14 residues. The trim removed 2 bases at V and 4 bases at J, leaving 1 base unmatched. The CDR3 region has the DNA TGTGCCAGCAGTTTAGCGGGAGGGCCAGATACGCAGTATTTT. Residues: CASSLAGGPDTQYF.

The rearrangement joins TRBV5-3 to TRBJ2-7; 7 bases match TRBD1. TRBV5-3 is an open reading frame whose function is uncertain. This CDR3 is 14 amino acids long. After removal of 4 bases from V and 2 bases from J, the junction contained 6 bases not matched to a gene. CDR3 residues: CARSRDRVTYEQYF. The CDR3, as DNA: TGTGCCAGAAGCCGCGACAGGGTAACCTACGAGCAGTACTTC.

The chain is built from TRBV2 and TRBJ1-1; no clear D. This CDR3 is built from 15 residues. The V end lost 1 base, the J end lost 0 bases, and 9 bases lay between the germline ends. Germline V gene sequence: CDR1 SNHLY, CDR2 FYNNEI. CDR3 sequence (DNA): TGTGCCAGCAGTGAAGAGGCCCCGATGAACACTGAAGCTTTCTTT. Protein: CASSEEAPMNTEAFF. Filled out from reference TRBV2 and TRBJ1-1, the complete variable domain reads EPEVTQTPSHQVTQMGQEVILRCVPISNHLYFYWYRQILGQKVEFLVSFYNNEISEKSEIFDDQFSVERPDGSNFTLKIRSTKLEDSAMYFCASSEEAPMNTEAFFGQGTRLTVV.

The CDR3 loop reads CASSSNPTGNEQFF. For the CDR3, the DNA is TGCGCCAGCAGCTCAAACCCGACGGGCAATGAGCAGTTCTTC. V usage is TRBV5-1 and J usage is TRBJ2-1; D unresolved. V was clipped by 3 bases and J by 6 bases, with 13 bases between them. Germline V gene data show CDR1 as SGHRS and CDR2 as YFSETQ. The CDR3 length is 14 residues.

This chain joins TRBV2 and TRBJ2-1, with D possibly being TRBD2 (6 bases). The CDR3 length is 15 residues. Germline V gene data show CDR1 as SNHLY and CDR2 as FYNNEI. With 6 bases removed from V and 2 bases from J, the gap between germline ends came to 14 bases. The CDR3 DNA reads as TGTGCCAGCAGGAAAATGGACTACCCCTACAATGAGCAGTTCTTC. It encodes CASRKMDYPYNEQFF.

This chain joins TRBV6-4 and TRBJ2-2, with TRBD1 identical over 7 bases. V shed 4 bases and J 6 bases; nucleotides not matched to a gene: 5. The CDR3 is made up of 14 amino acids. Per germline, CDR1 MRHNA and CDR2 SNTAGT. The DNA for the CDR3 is TGTGCCAGCAGTGTGGCCCAGGGGGCCGGGGAGCTGTTTTTT. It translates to CASSVAQGAGELFF.

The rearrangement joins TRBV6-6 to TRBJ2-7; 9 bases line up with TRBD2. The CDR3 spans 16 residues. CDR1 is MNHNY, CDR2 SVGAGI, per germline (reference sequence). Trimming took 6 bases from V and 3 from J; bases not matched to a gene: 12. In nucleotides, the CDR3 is TGTGCCAGCAGAACTGGTAGCGGGGGACCCTACTACGAGCAGTACTTC. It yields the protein CASRTGSGGPYYEQYF.

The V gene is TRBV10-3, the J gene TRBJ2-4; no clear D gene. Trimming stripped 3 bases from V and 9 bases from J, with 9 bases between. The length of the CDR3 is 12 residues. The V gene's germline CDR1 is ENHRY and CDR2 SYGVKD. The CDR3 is CAISDGSSIQYF. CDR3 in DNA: TGTGCCATCAGTGATGGTAGTTCCATTCAGTACTTC.

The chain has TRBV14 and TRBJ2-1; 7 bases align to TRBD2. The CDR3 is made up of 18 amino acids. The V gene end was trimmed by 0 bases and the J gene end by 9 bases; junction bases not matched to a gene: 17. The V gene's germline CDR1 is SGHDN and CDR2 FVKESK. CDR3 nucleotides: TGTGCCAGCAGCCAAGACTGGTTGAGTAGCGGGTTAGGCGGTGAGCAGTTCTTC. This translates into CASSQDWLSSGLGGEQFF.

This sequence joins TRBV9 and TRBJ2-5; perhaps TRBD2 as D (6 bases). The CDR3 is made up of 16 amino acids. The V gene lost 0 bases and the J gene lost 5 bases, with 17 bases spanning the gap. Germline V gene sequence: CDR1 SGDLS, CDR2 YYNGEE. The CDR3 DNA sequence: TGTGCCAGCAGCGTAGAGGATAGGCTAGCGAGGGAGACCCAGTACTTC. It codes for CASSVEDRLARETQYF.

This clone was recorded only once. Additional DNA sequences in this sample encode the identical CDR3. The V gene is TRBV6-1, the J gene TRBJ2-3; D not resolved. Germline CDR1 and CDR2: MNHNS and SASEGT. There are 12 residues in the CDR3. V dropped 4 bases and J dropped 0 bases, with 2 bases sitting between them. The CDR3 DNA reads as TGTGCCAGCAGTGGAAGCACAGATACGCAGTATTTT. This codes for CASSGSTDTQYF.

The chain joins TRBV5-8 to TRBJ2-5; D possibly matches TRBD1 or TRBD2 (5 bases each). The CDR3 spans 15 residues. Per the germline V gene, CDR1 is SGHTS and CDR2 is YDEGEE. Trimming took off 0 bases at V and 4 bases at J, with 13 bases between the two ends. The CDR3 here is CASSLAGWGRETQYF. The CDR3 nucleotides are TGTGCCAGCAGCTTGGCCGGGTGGGGGAGAGAGACCCAGTACTTC.

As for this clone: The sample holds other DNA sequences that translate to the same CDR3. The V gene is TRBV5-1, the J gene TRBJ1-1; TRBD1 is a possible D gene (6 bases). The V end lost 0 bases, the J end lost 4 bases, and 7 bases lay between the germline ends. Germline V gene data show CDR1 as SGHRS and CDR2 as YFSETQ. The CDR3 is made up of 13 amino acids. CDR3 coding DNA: TGCGCCAGCAGCTTGGTCAGGGGCACTGAAGCTTTCTTT. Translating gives CASSLVRGTEAFF.

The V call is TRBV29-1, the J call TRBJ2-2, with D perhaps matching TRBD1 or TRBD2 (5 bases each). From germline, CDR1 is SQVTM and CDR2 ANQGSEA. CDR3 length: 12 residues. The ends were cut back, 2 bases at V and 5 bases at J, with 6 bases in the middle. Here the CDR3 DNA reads TGCAGCGTTGAATGGGGGACCGGGGAGCTGTTTTTT. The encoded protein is CSVEWGTGELFF.

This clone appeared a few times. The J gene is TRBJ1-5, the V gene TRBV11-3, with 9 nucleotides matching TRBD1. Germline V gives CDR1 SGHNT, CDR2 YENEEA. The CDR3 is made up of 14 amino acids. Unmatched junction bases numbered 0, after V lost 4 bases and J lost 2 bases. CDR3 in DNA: TGTGCCAGCAGCTGGACAGGGGGCAATCAGCCCCAGCATTTT. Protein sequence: CASSWTGGNQPQHF.

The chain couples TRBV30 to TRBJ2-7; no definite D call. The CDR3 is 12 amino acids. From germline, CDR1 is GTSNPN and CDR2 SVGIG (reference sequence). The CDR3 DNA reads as TGTGCTACTCGAGGTCCCCTCTACGAGCAGTACTTC. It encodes CATRGPLYEQYF.

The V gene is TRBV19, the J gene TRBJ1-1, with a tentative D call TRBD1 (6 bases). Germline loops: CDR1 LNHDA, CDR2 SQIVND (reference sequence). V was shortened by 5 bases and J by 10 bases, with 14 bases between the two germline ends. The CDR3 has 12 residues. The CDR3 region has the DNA TGTGCCAGTAGTGGACAGTTGCCGGGAGCTTTCTTT. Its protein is CASSGQLPGAFF.